These 26 T cell receptor beta chains originate from one sample sequenced in a study of Ad26.COV2.S vaccination and SARS-CoV-2 variants. The sample's treatment: 15 to 20 received Ad26.COV2.S at low or high dose, single or two shots; roughly 5 received placebo; per-sample allocation not given. Vaccine and placebo recipients were sampled on day 63 after the first injection. TCRdb's table, derived via immunoSEQ multiplex PCR, lists solely in-frame clones and lacks some. The sample shows about 400,000 clones, roughly 90% of them seen only once. The source material was peripheral blood, sampled in a trial of Ad26.COV2.S vaccine versus placebo. The receptors originated from a person between 18 and 65 years old who received the Ad26.COV2.S COVID-19 vaccine or a placebo.

This clone was observed once. This sequence joins TRBV28 and TRBJ1-6; TRBD1 aligns across 8 bases. CDR3 length equals 15 residues. Germline assignment: CDR1 MDHEN and CDR2 SYDVKM. After removal of 5 bases from V and 9 bases from J, the junction contained 9 bases not matched to a gene. The CDR3: CASSPGQGWSSPLHF. The DNA for the CDR3 is TGTGCCAGCAGTCCCGGACAGGGTTGGTCTTCACCCCTCCACTTT.

This chain uses TRBV6-5 with TRBJ1-5, with no clear D. Germline-derived CDR1 and CDR2 are MNHEY and SVGAGI. Trimming stripped 7 bases from V and 3 bases from J, with 13 bases between. This CDR3 is built from 14 residues. CDR3 DNA: TGTGCCAGCAAAGAACCCCACTACAATCAGCCCCAGCATTTT. This translates into CASKEPHYNQPQHF.

V and J are TRBV6-2 or TRBV6-3 and TRBJ2-2, with D unclear. Trimming shortened V by 5 bases and J by 5 bases, and 3 bases separated the two germline ends. Germline loops: CDR1 MNHEY, CDR2 SVGEGT. This CDR3 has 11 amino acids. This CDR3 is CASSRTGELFF. The DNA of the CDR3 is TGTGCCAGCAGTAGGACCGGGGAGCTGTTTTTT.

CDR3 residues: CSALTLGEQFF. The CDR3 coding sequence is TGCAGTGCTTTGACCCTCGGTGAGCAGTTCTTC. This chain joins TRBV20-1 and TRBJ2-1; D is unresolved. The V and J ends lost 5 bases and 9 bases respectively, with 11 bases between them. The CDR3 totals 11 residues. Per the germline V gene, CDR1 is DFQATT and CDR2 is SNEGSKA (reference sequence).

The genes are TRBV7-2 and TRBJ1-6; D gene ambiguous. Looked up from germline, CDR1 is SGHTA and CDR2 is FQGNSA. The CDR3 consists of 14 residues. V was shortened by 5 bases and J by 8 bases, with 13 bases between the two germline ends. CDR3 DNA: TGTGCCAGCAGCCCTGGAGTAGGAGATTCACCCCTCCACTTT. Encoded protein: CASSPGVGDSPLHF.

The chain joins TRBV6-2 or TRBV6-3 to TRBJ1-2; D unclear. Trimming removed 0 bases at V and 5 bases at J, with 13 bases between. CDR1 is MNHEY, CDR2 SVGEGT, per germline. The CDR3 runs 15 residues. The chain's CDR3 is CASSYSMYPRYGYTF. The CDR3 nucleotides are TGTGCCAGCAGTTACTCGATGTACCCGCGGTATGGCTACACCTTC.

The chain has TRBV6-2 or TRBV6-3 and TRBJ2-7; D unresolved. From germline, CDR1 is MNHEY and CDR2 SVGEGT. This CDR3 contains 11 residues. The ends were cut back, 0 bases at V and 6 bases at J, with 3 bases in the middle. CDR3 coding DNA: TGTGCCAGCAGTTACTCGCTCGAGCAGTACTTC. Translated: CASSYSLEQYF.

V usage is TRBV2 and J usage is TRBJ1-2; D is undetermined. CDR1 and CDR2 from the germline V gene are SNHLY and FYNNEI. CDR3 length: 13 amino acids. Trimming shortened V by 7 bases and J by 7 bases, and 16 bases separated the two germline ends. CDR3 in amino acids: CASMYRLLGGYTF. DNA of the CDR3: TGTGCCAGCATGTATCGGCTCCTGGGTGGCTACACCTTC. The entire variable domain, with the rest obtained from reference TRBV2 and TRBJ1-2, is as follows: EPEVTQTPSHQVTQMGQEVILRCVPISNHLYFYWYRQILGQKVEFLVSFYNNEISEKSEIFDDQFSVERPDGSNFTLKIRSTKLEDSAMYFCASMYRLLGGYTFGSGTRLTVV.

In DNA, the CDR3 is TGTGCCAGCAGCGCGGTGGTCCGAAACTTTGAGCAGTTCTTC. Residues: CASSAVVRNFEQFF. The V call is TRBV19, the J call TRBJ2-1; D gene ambiguous. V was shortened by 9 bases and J by 9 bases, with 21 bases between the two germline ends. Germline loops: CDR1 LNHDA, CDR2 SQIVND (reference sequence). There are 14 residues in the CDR3.

The genes are TRBV7-2 and TRBJ2-3; no clear D. CDR1 and CDR2 (germline): SGHTA, FQGNSA. The CDR3 loop spans 15 amino acids. The V and J ends lost 2 bases and 1 base respectively, with 10 bases between them. The CDR3 DNA reads as TGTGCCAGCAGCTTACGTAGGTCTGGCACAGATACGCAGTATTTT. It is translated as CASSLRRSGTDTQYF.

The CDR3 DNA follows: TGTGCCACCAGTGATCCGGTTGGTGGGACAGATACGCAGTATTTT. Translation gives CATSDPVGGTDTQYF. The chain has TRBV24-1 and TRBJ2-3; D is ambiguous. The CDR3 has 15 residues. The V end was cut by 3 bases, the J end by 3 bases, with 12 bases between. Germline CDR1 KGHDR, CDR2 SFDVKD.

As to this clone: The same CDR3 arises from other DNA sequences in this sample as well. The chain couples TRBV7-2 to TRBJ2-7, with 8 bases fitting TRBD1. Germline-derived CDR1 and CDR2 are SGHTA and FQGNSA. This CDR3 contains 17 residues. V trimming: 1 base; J trimming: 4 bases; junction bases outside the gene matches: 12. The CDR3, as DNA: TGTGCCAGCAGCTTAGTAGGGTCAGGACAGGGAAAATACGAGCAGTACTTC. Amino acids: CASSLVGSGQGKYEQYF.

The chain is built from TRBV18 and TRBJ2-7, with TRBD1 matching over 10 bases. With V trimmed by 3 bases and J by 2 bases, 4 bases remained unmatched. The CDR3 is 15 residues long. CDR1 is KGHSH, CDR2 LQKENI, per germline. The CDR3 protein is CASSPDRGSAYEQYF. Here the CDR3 DNA reads TGTGCCAGCTCACCGGACAGGGGGTCAGCCTACGAGCAGTACTTC.

The V call is TRBV28, the J call TRBJ2-7; TRBD2 might be the D (7 bases). CDR1 is MDHEN and CDR2 is SYDVKM in the germline V gene. Trimming took off 2 bases at V and 5 bases at J, with 13 bases between the two ends. This CDR3 contains 14 residues. CDR3 in amino acids: CASSLSRGGDEQYF. The CDR3 DNA is TGTGCCAGCAGTTTAAGTAGAGGGGGGGACGAGCAGTACTTC.

The chain joins TRBV15 to TRBJ1-2; D not resolved. Per the germline V gene, CDR1 is LNHNV and CDR2 is YYDKDF (reference sequence). V lost 3 bases and J 2 bases, leaving 13 bases between the germline ends. The CDR3 extends over 15 amino acids. The CDR3 DNA follows: TGTGCCACCAGCAGGGCCCCCGCGGGGAACTATGGCTACACCTTC. Its translation: CATSRAPAGNYGYTF.

This chain uses TRBV27 with TRBJ2-5, with TRBD2 matching 7 bases. V gave up 6 bases and J gave up 5 bases; unmatched junction bases: 12. The CDR3 sequence is 15 residues long. Germline lookup yields CDR1 MNHEY and CDR2 SMNVEV (reference sequence). Here the CDR3 reads CASRPFFGGTETQYF. CDR3 DNA: TGTGCCAGCAGACCTTTCTTCGGGGGGACGGAGACCCAGTACTTC.

The chain has TRBV6-5 and TRBJ1-6; D gene uncertain. Germline values: CDR1 MNHEY, CDR2 SVGAGI. The CDR3 is 14 residues long. Trimming took 3 bases from V and 4 from J, leaving 7 bases between them. Written as DNA, the CDR3 is TGTGCCAGCAGTTATGCACAGTATAATTCACCCCTCCACTTT. Amino acids: CASSYAQYNSPLHF.

This chain connects TRBV9 to TRBJ2-1; TRBD2 agrees at 9 bases. The CDR3 contains 15 residues. Germline V lookup: CDR1 SGDLS, CDR2 YYNGEE. V shed 5 bases and J 5 bases; nucleotides not matched to a gene: 8. The CDR3 here is CASSTSGGLDNEQFF. CDR3 DNA: TGTGCCAGCAGTACCAGCGGGGGGCTAGACAATGAGCAGTTCTTC.

This clone has just a few counts. This sequence joins TRBV5-1 and TRBJ1-2; D perhaps matches TRBD1 (6 bases). Germline values: CDR1 SGHRS, CDR2 YFSETQ. The CDR3 runs 15 residues. V was cut by 3 bases and J by 7 bases, with 19 bases left in between. CDR3 in amino acids: CASSWGDNGSGGYTF. CDR3 bases: TGCGCCAGCAGCTGGGGGGACAATGGGTCAGGTGGCTACACCTTC.

V gene TRBV18 combines with J gene TRBJ1-4; a possible D gene is TRBD1 (5 bases). The CDR3 sequence is 14 residues long. Germline CDR1 reads KGHSH; CDR2 reads LQKENI. V was trimmed by 4 bases and J by 8 bases, leaving 14 bases between them. In nucleotides, the CDR3 is TGTGCCAGCTCACGTGGGACGGGCGGCGAAAAACTGTTTTTT. Amino acid sequence: CASSRGTGGEKLFF. Filled out from reference TRBV18 and TRBJ1-4, the complete variable domain reads NAGVMQNPRHLVRRRGQEARLRCSPMKGHSHVYWYRQLPEEGLKFMVYLQKENIIDESGMPKERFSAEFPKEGPSILRIQQVVRGDSAAYFCASSRGTGGEKLFFGSGTQLSVL.

This clone has only a few counts. This chain connects TRBV7-9 to TRBJ2-1, with 8 bases aligning to TRBD2. The germline gives CDR1 SEHNR, CDR2 FQNEAQ (reference sequence). CDR3 length equals 17 residues. J was trimmed by 0 bases and V by 1 base; bases with no gene match: 5. CDR3 sequence reads: CASSLGGGSSSYNEQFF. The CDR3 nucleotides read TGTGCCAGCAGCTTAGGCGGGGGGTCGAGCTCCTACAATGAGCAGTTCTTC.

This CDR3 reads CAGDRASEQYF. DNA of the CDR3: TGTGCCGGAGACAGAGCCTCCGAGCAGTACTTC. This chain uses TRBV30 with TRBJ2-7; possible D gene TRBD1, 5 bases. The CDR3 runs to 11 residues. Trimming took 8 bases from V and 6 from J, leaving 14 bases between them. Per germline, CDR1 GTSNPN and CDR2 SVGIG (reference sequence).

This chain links TRBV5-6 with TRBJ1-4, with TRBD1 matching 9 bases. V lost 3 bases, J lost 6 bases, and 12 bases stayed unmatched. Germline V gene lookup returns CDR1 SGHDT and CDR2 YYEEEE. The CDR3 is 17 amino acids. Written as DNA, the CDR3 is TGTGCCAGCAGCTCGTCCCGGGACAGGGCCGGATATGAAAAACTGTTTTTT. Its protein product is CASSSSRDRAGYEKLFF. The whole variable domain, filled in from reference TRBV5-6 and TRBJ1-4, reads DAGVTQSPTHLIKTRGQQVTLRCSPKSGHDTVSWYQQALGQGPQFIFQYYEEEERQRGNFPDRFSGHQFPNYSSELNVNALLLGDSALYLCASSSSRDRAGYEKLFFGSGTQLSVL.

The CDR3 DNA sequence: TGTGCCAGCAGCCTCAGACAGGTCCCTATGGAGGGCTACACCTTC. Its translation is CASSLRQVPMEGYTF. The V call is TRBV9, the J call TRBJ1-2; possible D gene TRBD1, 6 bases. The CDR3 extends over 15 amino acids. Looked up from germline, CDR1 is SGDLS and CDR2 is YYNGEE. V lost 4 bases, J lost 8 bases, and 21 bases lay in between.

The sample holds one count of this clone. V and J are TRBV19 and TRBJ1-5; 11 bases align to TRBD1. The V segment lost 5 bases and the J segment 6 bases; nucleotides outside the gene matches: 3. Per the germline V gene, CDR1 is LNHDA and CDR2 is SQIVND (reference sequence). The CDR3 contains 14 residues. CDR3 region: CASSSDRGLQPQHF. Written as DNA, the CDR3 is TGTGCCAGTAGTTCGGACAGGGGGCTTCAGCCCCAGCATTTT.

The J gene is TRBJ1-1, the V gene TRBV3-1 (or the pseudogene TRBV3-2); D not resolved. The CDR3 spans 11 residues. Trimming stripped 4 bases from V and 5 bases from J, with 5 bases between. Germline V gene data show CDR1 as LGHDT and CDR2 as YNNKEL (reference sequence). In DNA form, the CDR3 reads TGTGCCAGCAGCCGCGGGACTGAAGCTTTCTTT. This gives the protein CASSRGTEAFF.